This entry is about one T cell receptor beta chain. Its antigen is unidentified. This sample is drawn from a study of CD8 T cell repertoires and HIV-1 epitope variants. The wider study: Each of Twenty-five Gag and Nef epitope peptides stimulated a separate culture.

Data came from immunoSEQ multiplex PCR; TCRdb stores just in-frame clones and leaves some out. The sample carries around 5,400 clones, around 62% recorded once. The germline gives CDR1 MNHGY, CDR2 SVAAGI. The germline V and J ends were trimmed by 5 bases and 5 bases, with 16 bases remaining between them. This CDR3 region has 15 residues. Overall study results and limits: This assay reports beta chains of antigen-expanded cells, not T cell function.

The sequence was obtained from a male donor with HIV. The specimen was cultured CD8+ T cells derived from PBMCs. This rearrangement joins TRBV6-9 to TRBJ1-5; possible D gene TRBD1, 6 bases. CDR3 nucleotide sequence: TGTGCCAGCAGTGGGGGGCAGGGGATACATCAGCCCCAGCATTTT. It is translated as CASSGGQGIHQPQHF.